This entry lists 14 T cell receptor beta chains sequenced from one sample in a study of shared clonotypes between healthy human individuals. TCRdb keeps only in-frame clones here, not all; method: immunoSEQ multiplex PCR. The sample contains roughly 1.5 million clones, approximately 98% of which appear only once. The sequenced sample was naive CD4+ T cells sorted from blood. Subset of the sample: CD45RA+ positively selected. All receptors derive from a man aged 25-45 years in good health.

The rearrangement links TRBV27 to TRBJ2-2, with D unresolved. The length of the CDR3 is 14 residues. V lost 5 bases to trimming and J lost 2 bases, with 9 bases between them. Germline CDR1 and CDR2: MNHEY and SMNVEV (reference sequence). The CDR3 region is CASSPDVNTGELFF. The CDR3 coding sequence is TGTGCCAGCAGTCCGGATGTCAACACCGGGGAGCTGTTTTTT.

The gene calls are TRBV5-6 and TRBJ1-4; 7 nucleotides agree with TRBD1. This CDR3 has 14 amino acids. The V and J ends lost 6 bases and 7 bases, in that order; junction bases with no gene match: 9. CDR1 and CDR2 from the germline V gene are SGHDT and YYEEEE. The CDR3 coding sequence is TGTGCCAGCATCAAAACAGGGGAGGGTGAAAAACTGTTTTTT. It yields the protein CASIKTGEGEKLFF.

The chain has TRBV15 and TRBJ2-2, with D unclear. CDR1 and CDR2 (germline): LNHNV, YYDKDF (reference sequence). This CDR3 has 13 amino acids. Trimming cost V 5 bases and J 4 bases, with 8 bases left between them. The CDR3 is CATSGKVTGELFF. CDR3 sequence (DNA): TGTGCCACCAGCGGAAAGGTCACCGGGGAGCTGTTTTTT. The full variable domain, rest sourced from reference TRBV15 and TRBJ2-2, is DAMVIQNPRYQVTQFGKPVTLSCSQTLNHNVMYWYQQKSSQAPKLLFHYYDKDFNNEADTPDNFQSRRPNTSFCFLDIRSPGLGDTAMYLCATSGKVTGELFFGEGSRLTVL.

V and J are TRBV5-5 and TRBJ2-2; D is perhaps TRBD2 (5 bases). The CDR3 runs to 20 residues. V was pared by 0 bases and J by 0 bases, with 21 bases between. Germline CDR1 and CDR2: SGHKS and YYEKEE (reference sequence). This CDR3 reads CASSLAGGRERATNTGELFF. CDR3 nucleotides: TGTGCCAGCAGCTTGGCGGGCGGAAGGGAGCGCGCTACGAACACCGGGGAGCTGTTTTTT.

This chain uses TRBV29-1 with TRBJ1-4; a possible D gene is TRBD1 (5 bases). V gave up 6 bases and J gave up 13 bases, with 15 bases separating them. The CDR3 runs 11 residues. Germline V gives CDR1 SQVTM, CDR2 ANQGSEA. The CDR3 reads CSVAVLGTLFF. In DNA form, the CDR3 reads TGCAGCGTCGCGGTTCTTGGGACACTGTTTTTT. The full variable domain, completed using reference TRBV29-1 and TRBJ1-4, is SAVISQKPSRDICQRGTSLTIQCQVDSQVTMMFWYRQQPGQSLTLIATANQGSEATYESGFVIDKFPISRPNLTFSTLTVSNMSPEDSSIYLCSVAVLGTLFFGSGTQLSVL.

V is TRBV19 and J is TRBJ2-7; 14 bases map to TRBD2. The CDR3 totals 18 residues. V shed 5 bases, J shed 2 bases, and the junction held 11 bases outside the gene matches. Germline CDR1 and CDR2: LNHDA and SQIVND (reference sequence). CDR3 DNA sequence: TGTGCCAGTAGTGTCTCGGGACTAGCGGGAGTCTTTCCCTACGAGCAGTACTTC. Encoded protein: CASSVSGLAGVFPYEQYF.

A remark on this clone: This CDR3 is also generated by other DNA sequences in the sample. The chain couples TRBV28 to TRBJ2-3; no clear D gene. From germline, CDR1 is MDHEN and CDR2 SYDVKM. The V end was cut by 4 bases, the J end by 6 bases, with 5 bases between. This CDR3 contains 11 residues. The CDR3 is CASSSRDTQYF. CDR3 bases: TGTGCCAGCAGTTCGCGTGATACGCAGTATTTT.

CDR3 sequence (DNA): TGTGCCAGCAGTGTCGACAATGAGCAGTTCTTC. Translating gives CASSVDNEQFF. The chain employs TRBV2 and TRBJ2-1; D is unclear. Germline CDR1 reads SNHLY; CDR2 reads FYNNEI. The CDR3 runs to 11 residues. The germline V and J ends were trimmed by 4 bases and 5 bases, with 3 bases remaining between them.

The chain combines TRBV5-4 with TRBJ2-3; D perhaps matches TRBD2 (5 bases). The CDR3 has 15 amino acids. V lost 2 bases and J 0 bases, leaving 10 bases between the germline ends. Germline V lookup: CDR1 SGHNT, CDR2 YYREEE (reference sequence). The CDR3, as DNA: TGTGCCAGCAGCTTTAAGGGAGCTAGCACAGATACGCAGTATTTT. Translated: CASSFKGASTDTQYF.

V usage is TRBV29-1 and J usage is TRBJ2-2; no clear D. V was trimmed by 7 bases and J by 7 bases, leaving 1 base between them. CDR3 size: 8 residues. Germline CDR1 is SQVTM and CDR2 is ANQGSEA. The DNA of the CDR3 is TGCAGCGGCGGGGAGCTGTTTTTT. Its protein is CSGGELFF.

The chain combines TRBV5-6 with TRBJ1-1; D not resolved. Trimming removed 2 bases from V and 1 base from J, with 3 bases in between. This CDR3 contains 12 residues. Germline CDR1 SGHDT, CDR2 YYEEEE. The CDR3 loop is CASSFSNTEAFF. DNA of the CDR3: TGTGCCAGCAGCTTTTCGAACACTGAAGCTTTCTTT. Filled out from reference TRBV5-6 and TRBJ1-1, the complete variable domain reads DAGVTQSPTHLIKTRGQQVTLRCSPKSGHDTVSWYQQALGQGPQFIFQYYEEEERQRGNFPDRFSGHQFPNYSSELNVNALLLGDSALYLCASSFSNTEAFFGQGTRLTVV.

The CDR3 reads CASSLALGLAGGETQYF. The CDR3 bases are TGTGCCAGCAGCTTAGCGCTCGGCTTAGCGGGAGGGGAGACCCAGTACTTC. This rearrangement joins TRBV7-9 to TRBJ2-5, with 11 bases that match TRBD2. CDR3 length: 17 amino acids. The V and J ends lost 0 bases and 5 bases, in that order; junction bases with no gene match: 8. Germline V gene data show CDR1 as SEHNR and CDR2 as FQNEAQ (reference sequence).

This clone was seen once. The chain joins TRBV15 to TRBJ2-5; D is ambiguous. V lost 7 bases, J lost 5 bases, and 17 bases lay in between. This CDR3 is 14 amino acids long. Per the germline V gene, CDR1 is LNHNV and CDR2 is YYDKDF (reference sequence). The CDR3 bases are TGTGCCACCAAGACCGATAGGGCTGGGGAGACCCAGTACTTC. It specifies CATKTDRAGETQYF.

This clone was seen only once. The chain carries TRBV6-5 and TRBJ1-4; 10 bases are a match to TRBD1. The CDR3 totals 13 residues. Germline lookup yields CDR1 MNHEY and CDR2 SVGAGI. The junction had 1 base not matched to a gene; V was cut back by 7 bases and J by 5 bases. CDR3 residues: CASKGQGNEKLFF. The CDR3 DNA reads TGTGCCAGCAAGGGACAGGGGAATGAAAAACTGTTTTTT.